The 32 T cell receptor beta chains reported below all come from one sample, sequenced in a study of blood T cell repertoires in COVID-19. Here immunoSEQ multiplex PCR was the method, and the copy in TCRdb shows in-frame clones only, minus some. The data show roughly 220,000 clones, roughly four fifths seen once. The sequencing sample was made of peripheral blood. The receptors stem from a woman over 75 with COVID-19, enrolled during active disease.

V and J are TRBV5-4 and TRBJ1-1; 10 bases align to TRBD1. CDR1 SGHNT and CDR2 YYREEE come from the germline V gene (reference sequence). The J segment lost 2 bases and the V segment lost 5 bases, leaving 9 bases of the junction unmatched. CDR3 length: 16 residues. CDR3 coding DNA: TGTGCCAGCAGAGAGGGGACAGGGGCACTTAACACTGAAGCTTTCTTT. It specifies CASREGTGALNTEAFF.

CDR3 in amino acids: CASSEGAPYEQYF. As DNA, the CDR3 is TGCGCCAGCAGTGAGGGGGCGCCGTACGAGCAGTACTTC. The rearrangement uses TRBV10-2 and TRBJ2-7; weak D call: TRBD1 (5 bases). Germline V gene sequence: CDR1 WSHSY, CDR2 SAAADI. The CDR3 has 13 amino acids. V lost 2 bases, J lost 4 bases, and 9 bases lay in between.

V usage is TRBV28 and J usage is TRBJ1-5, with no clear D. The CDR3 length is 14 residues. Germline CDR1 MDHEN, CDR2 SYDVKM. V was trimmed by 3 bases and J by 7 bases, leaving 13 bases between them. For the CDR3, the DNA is TGTGCCAGCAGTTTCCGATCCTATGTGCAGCCCCAGCATTTT. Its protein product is CASSFRSYVQPQHF.

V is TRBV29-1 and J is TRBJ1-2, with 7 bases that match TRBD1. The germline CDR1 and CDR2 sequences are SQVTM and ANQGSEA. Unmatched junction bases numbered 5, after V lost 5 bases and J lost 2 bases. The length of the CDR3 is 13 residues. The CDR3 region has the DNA TGCAGCGTTCGGGACAGTGAGAACTATGGCTACACCTTC. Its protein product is CSVRDSENYGYTF.

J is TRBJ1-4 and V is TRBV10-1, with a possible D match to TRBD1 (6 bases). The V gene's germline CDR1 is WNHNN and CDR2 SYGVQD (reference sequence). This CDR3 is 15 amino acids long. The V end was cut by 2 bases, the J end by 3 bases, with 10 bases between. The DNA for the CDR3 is TGCGCCAGCAGTGAGAAACGACAGGCTAATGAAAAACTGTTTTTT. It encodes CASSEKRQANEKLFF.

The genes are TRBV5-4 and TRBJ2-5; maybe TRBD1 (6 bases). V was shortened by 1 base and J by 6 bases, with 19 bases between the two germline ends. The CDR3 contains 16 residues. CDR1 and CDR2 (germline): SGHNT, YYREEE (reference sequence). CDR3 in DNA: TGTGCCAGCAGCTTGTTGGATGGGGGCGCTCTACAGACCCAGTACTTC. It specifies CASSLLDGGALQTQYF.

Here the CDR3 reads CASSLRTSGRGNEQFF. DNA of the CDR3: TGTGCCAGCAGTCTCCGGACTAGCGGGAGGGGGAATGAGCAGTTCTTC. The genes are TRBV2 and TRBJ2-1; 15 bases line up with TRBD2. Looked up from germline, CDR1 is SNHLY and CDR2 is FYNNEI. The V segment lost 5 bases and the J segment 7 bases; nucleotides outside the gene matches: 6. This CDR3 spans 16 amino acids.

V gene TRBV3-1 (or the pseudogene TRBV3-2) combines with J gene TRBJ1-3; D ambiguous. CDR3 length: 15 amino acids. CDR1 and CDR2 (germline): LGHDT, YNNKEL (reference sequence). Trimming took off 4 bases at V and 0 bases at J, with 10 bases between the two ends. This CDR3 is CASSLRGGSGNTIYF. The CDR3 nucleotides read TGTGCCAGCAGCCTCCGCGGCGGCTCTGGAAACACCATATATTTT.

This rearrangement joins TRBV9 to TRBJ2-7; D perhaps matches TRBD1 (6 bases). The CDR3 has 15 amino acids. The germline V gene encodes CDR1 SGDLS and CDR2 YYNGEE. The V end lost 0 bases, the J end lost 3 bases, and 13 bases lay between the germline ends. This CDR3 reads CASSVDPVDSYEQYF. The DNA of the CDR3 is TGTGCCAGCAGCGTAGACCCCGTGGACAGCTACGAGCAGTACTTC.

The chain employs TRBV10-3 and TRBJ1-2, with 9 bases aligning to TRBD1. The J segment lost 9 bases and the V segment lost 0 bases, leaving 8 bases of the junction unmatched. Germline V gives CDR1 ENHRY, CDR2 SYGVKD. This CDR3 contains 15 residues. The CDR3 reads CAISESSGQGNSYTF. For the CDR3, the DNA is TGTGCCATCAGTGAGTCATCGGGACAGGGTAATAGCTACACCTTC.

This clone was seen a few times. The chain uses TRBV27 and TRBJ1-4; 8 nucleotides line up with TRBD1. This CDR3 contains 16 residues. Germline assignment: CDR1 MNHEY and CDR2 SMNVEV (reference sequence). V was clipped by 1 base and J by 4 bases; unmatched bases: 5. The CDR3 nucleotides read TGTGCCAGCAGTTTATTAGCCGGACAGGGTAATGAAAAACTGTTTTTT. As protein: CASSLLAGQGNEKLFF.

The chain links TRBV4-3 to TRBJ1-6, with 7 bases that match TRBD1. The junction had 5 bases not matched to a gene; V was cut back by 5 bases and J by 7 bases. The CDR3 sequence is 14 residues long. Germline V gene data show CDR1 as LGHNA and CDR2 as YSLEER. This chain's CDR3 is CASSSRQGNSPLHF. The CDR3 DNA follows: TGCGCCAGCAGCTCTCGACAGGGAAATTCACCCCTCCACTTT.

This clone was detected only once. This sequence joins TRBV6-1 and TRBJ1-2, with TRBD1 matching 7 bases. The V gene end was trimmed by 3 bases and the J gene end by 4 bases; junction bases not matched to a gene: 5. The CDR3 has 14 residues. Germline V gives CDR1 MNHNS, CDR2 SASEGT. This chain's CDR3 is CASSEGQKLYGYTF. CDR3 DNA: TGTGCCAGCAGTGAGGGACAGAAACTCTATGGCTACACCTTC.

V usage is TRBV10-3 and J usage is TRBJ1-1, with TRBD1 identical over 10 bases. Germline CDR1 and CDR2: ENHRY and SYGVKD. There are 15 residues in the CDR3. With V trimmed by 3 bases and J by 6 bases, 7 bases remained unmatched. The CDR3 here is CAISEPGQGTSEAFF. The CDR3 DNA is TGTGCCATCAGTGAACCGGGACAGGGGACGTCTGAAGCTTTCTTT.

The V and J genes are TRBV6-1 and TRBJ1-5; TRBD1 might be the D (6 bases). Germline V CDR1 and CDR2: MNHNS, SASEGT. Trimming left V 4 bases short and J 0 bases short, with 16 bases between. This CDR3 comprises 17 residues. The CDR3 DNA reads TGTGCCAGCAGTGGAGCGGGGGCCCTTTATAGCAATCAGCCCCAGCATTTT. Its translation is CASSGAGALYSNQPQHF.

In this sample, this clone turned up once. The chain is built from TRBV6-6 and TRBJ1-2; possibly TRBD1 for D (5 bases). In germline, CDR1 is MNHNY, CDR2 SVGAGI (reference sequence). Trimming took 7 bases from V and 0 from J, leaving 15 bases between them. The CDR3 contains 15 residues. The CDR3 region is CASTVGPGTNYGYTF. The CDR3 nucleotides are TGTGCCAGCACCGTTGGGCCAGGGACTAACTATGGCTACACCTTC.

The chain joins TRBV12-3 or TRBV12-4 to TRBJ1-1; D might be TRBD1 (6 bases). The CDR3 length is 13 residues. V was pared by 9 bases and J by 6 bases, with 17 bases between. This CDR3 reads CASRGQGRAEAFF. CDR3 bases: TGTGCCAGTCGAGGGCAGGGGAGGGCTGAAGCTTTCTTT.

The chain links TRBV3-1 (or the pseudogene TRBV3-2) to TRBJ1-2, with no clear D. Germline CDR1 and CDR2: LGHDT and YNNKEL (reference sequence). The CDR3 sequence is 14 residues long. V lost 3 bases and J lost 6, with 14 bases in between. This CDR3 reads CASSHDDLADGYTF. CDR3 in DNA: TGTGCCAGCAGCCACGATGACCTGGCGGATGGCTACACCTTC.

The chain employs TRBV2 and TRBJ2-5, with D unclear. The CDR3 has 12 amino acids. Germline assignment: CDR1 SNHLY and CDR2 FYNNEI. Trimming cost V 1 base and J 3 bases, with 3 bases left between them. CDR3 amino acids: CASSEVKETQYF. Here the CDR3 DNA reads TGTGCCAGCAGTGAAGTAAAAGAGACCCAGTACTTC. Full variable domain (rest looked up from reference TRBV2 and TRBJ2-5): EPEVTQTPSHQVTQMGQEVILRCVPISNHLYFYWYRQILGQKVEFLVSFYNNEISEKSEIFDDQFSVERPDGSNFTLKIRSTKLEDSAMYFCASSEVKETQYFGPGTRLLVL.

As DNA, the CDR3 is TGTGCCTGGAGTTGGCAGGGGGTTCAGCCCCAGCATTTT. Its translation: CAWSWQGVQPQHF. The rearrangement links TRBV30 to TRBJ1-5; 7 nucleotides line up with TRBD1. Germline-derived CDR1 and CDR2 are GTSNPN and SVGIG (reference sequence). V lost 2 bases, J lost 6 bases, and 4 bases stayed unmatched. This CDR3 has 13 residues.

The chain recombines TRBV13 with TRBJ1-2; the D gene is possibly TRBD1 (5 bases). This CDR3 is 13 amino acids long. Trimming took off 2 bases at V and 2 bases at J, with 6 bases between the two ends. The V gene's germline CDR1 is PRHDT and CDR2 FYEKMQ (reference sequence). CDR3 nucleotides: TGTGCCAGCAGCTTATCAGGGAACTATGGCTACACCTTC. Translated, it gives CASSLSGNYGYTF. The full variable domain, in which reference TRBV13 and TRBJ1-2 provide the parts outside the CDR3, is AAGVIQSPRHLIKEKRETATLKCYPIPRHDTVYWYQQGPGQDPQFLISFYEKMQSDKGSIPDRFSAQQFSDYHSELNMSSLELGDSALYFCASSLSGNYGYTFGSGTRLTVV.

The CDR3 DNA sequence: TGTGCCAGCCGGACGGGTGGGTTGACTAGCGGGGGCACAGATACGCAGTATTTT. Translated: CASRTGGLTSGGTDTQYF. The chain recombines TRBV27 with TRBJ2-3, with 11 bases that match TRBD2. The CDR3 length is 18 residues. Germline lookup yields CDR1 MNHEY and CDR2 SMNVEV (reference sequence). Losses at the gene ends were 8 bases for V and 1 base for J; bases not matched to a gene: 14.

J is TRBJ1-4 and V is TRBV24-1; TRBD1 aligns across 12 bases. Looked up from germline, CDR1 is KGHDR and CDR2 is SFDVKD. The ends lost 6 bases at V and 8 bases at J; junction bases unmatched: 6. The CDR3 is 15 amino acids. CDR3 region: CATSLGDRGQEKLFF. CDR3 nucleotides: TGTGCCACCAGTTTAGGGGACAGGGGGCAGGAAAAACTGTTTTTT.

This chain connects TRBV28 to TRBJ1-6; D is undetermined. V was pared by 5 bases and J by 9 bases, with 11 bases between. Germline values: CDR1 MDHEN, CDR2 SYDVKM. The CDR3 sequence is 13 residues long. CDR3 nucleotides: TGTGCCAGCAGTGGACGGGCGGGTTCACCCCTCCACTTT. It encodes CASSGRAGSPLHF. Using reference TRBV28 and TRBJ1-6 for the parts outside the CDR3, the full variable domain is DVKVTQSSRYLVKRTGEKVFLECVQDMDHENMFWYRQDPGLGLRLIYFSYDVKMKEKGDIPEGYSVSREKKERFSLILESASTNQTSMYLCASSGRAGSPLHFGNGTRLTVT.

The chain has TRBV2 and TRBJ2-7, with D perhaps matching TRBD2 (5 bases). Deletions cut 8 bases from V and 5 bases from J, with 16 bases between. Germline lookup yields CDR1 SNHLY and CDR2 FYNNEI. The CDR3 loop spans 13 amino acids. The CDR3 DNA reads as TGTGCCAGCGAGAGGGTTAGCCTCGACGAGCAGTACTTC. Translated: CASERVSLDEQYF.

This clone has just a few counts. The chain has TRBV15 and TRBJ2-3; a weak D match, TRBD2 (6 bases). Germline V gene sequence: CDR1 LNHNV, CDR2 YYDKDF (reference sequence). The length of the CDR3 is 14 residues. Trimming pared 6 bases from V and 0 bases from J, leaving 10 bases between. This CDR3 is CATRGTSSTDTQYF. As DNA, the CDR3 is TGTGCCACCAGGGGGACTTCTAGCACAGATACGCAGTATTTT.

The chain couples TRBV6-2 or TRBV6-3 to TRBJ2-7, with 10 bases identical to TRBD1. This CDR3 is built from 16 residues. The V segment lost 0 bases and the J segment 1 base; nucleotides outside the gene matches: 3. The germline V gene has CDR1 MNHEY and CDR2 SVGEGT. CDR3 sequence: CASSYSRTGGSYEQYF. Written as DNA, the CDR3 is TGTGCCAGCAGTTACTCGAGGACAGGGGGTTCCTACGAGCAGTACTTC.

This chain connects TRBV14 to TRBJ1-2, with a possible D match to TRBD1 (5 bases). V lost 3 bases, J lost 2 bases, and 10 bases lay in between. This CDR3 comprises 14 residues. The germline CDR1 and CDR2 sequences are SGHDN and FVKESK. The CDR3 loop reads CASSQGGRNYGYTF. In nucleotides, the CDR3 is TGTGCCAGCAGCCAGGGGGGTCGAAACTATGGCTACACCTTC.

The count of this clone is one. CDR3 sequence reads: CASSLTGVSGRTEQFF. The CDR3 bases are TGTGCCAGCAGCTTAACTGGTGTTAGCGGGAGAACTGAGCAGTTCTTC. J is TRBJ2-1 and V is TRBV7-6, with 9 bases aligning to TRBD2. Germline CDR1 reads SGHVS; CDR2 reads FNYEAQ. Trimming removed 2 bases from V and 9 bases from J; junction bases left unmatched: 11. This CDR3 spans 16 amino acids.

CDR3 residues: CASSPGTGIMNTEAFF. The DNA of the CDR3 is TGTGCCAGCAGCCCCGGGACAGGGATCATGAACACTGAAGCTTTCTTT. The rearrangement joins TRBV7-2 to TRBJ1-1; TRBD1 matches 9 bases. Germline trimming cut 5 bases from V and 0 bases from J; bases unmatched to any gene: 7. Germline lookup yields CDR1 SGHTA and CDR2 FQGNSA. This CDR3 has 16 amino acids.

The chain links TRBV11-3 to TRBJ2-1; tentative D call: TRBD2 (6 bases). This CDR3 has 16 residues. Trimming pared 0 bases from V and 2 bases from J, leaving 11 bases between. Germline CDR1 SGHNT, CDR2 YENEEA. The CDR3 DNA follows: TGTGCCAGCAGCTTAGAGACTAGAACACCCTACAATGAGCAGTTCTTC. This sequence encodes CASSLETRTPYNEQFF.

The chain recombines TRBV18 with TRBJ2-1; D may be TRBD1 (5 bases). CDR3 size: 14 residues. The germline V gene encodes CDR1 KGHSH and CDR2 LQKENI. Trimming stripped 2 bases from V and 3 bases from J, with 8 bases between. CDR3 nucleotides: TGTGCCAGCTCACCAATAGACAGCTACAATGAGCAGTTCTTC. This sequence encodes CASSPIDSYNEQFF.